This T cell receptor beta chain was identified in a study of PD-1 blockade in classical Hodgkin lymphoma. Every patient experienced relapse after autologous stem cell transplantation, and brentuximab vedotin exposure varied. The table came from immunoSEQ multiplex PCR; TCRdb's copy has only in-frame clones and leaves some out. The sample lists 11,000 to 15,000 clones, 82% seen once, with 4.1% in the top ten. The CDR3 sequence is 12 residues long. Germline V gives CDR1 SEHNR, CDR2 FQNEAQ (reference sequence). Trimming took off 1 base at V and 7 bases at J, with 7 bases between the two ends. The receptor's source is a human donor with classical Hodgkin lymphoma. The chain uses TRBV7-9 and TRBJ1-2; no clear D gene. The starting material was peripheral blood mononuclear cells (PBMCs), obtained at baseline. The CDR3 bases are TGTGCCAGCAGCTTAGAGGGAACTGGCTACACCTTC. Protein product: CASSLEGTGYTF.